This is a list of T cell receptor beta chains from one sample in a study of blood T cell repertoires in COVID-19. The protocol was immunoSEQ multiplex PCR, while the TCRdb copy is restricted to in-frame clones and leaves out a portion. The table lists more than 90,000 clones, approximately 92% of them singletons. Material: peripheral blood. These receptors originate from a man in his fifties or sixties with active COVID-19. Each CDR3 is given with its conserved first and last residue. D genes are given only for firm matches. The size of a clone is reported for some rows only, either as once, few or many, or as a class for expanded clones.

-	TRBV28	16	-	TRBJ2-7	TGTGCCAGCACTTCCTGGCAGGGAAGAGTTAAAAGGGAGCAGTACTTC	CASTSWQGRVKREQYF
-	TRBV25-1	15	-	TRBJ1-3	TGTGCCAGCAGTGATGCACAGGGTGCTGGAAACACCATATATTTT	CASSDAQGAGNTIYF
-	TRBV28	13	-	TRBJ1-1	TGTGCCAGCAGTTCTGAGGGGAGGACTGAAGCTTTCTTT	CASSSEGRTEAFF
-	TRBV15	16	-	TRBJ2-3	TGTGCCACCAGCAGAGATAGCGTAGTTGGGGCAGATACGCAGTATTTT	CATSRDSVVGADTQYF
-	TRBV6-1	16	TRBD1	TRBJ2-2	TGTGCCAGCAGTGAATGGGACAGGAAATTCGCCGGGGAGCTGTTTTTT	CASSEWDRKFAGELFF
few	TRBV6-2/TRBV6-3	17	TRBD1	TRBJ1-6	TGTGCCAGCAGTTCATGGGACAGACGCTCCTATAATTCACCCCTCCACTTT	CASSSWDRRSYNSPLHF
-	TRBV10-2	13	-	TRBJ2-7	TGCGCCAGCAGCCAAGGGAGCTCCTACGAGCAGTACTTC	CASSQGSSYEQYF
-	TRBV6-5	15	TRBD2	TRBJ2-1	TGTGCCAGCAGGACAAGCGGGAGCGGTAACAATGAGCAGTTCTTC	CASRTSGSGNNEQFF
-	TRBV24-1	16	-	TRBJ1-2	TGTGCCACCAGTGATTTGCATACTGAGTCACCATATGGCTACACCTTC	CATSDLHTESPYGYTF
-	TRBV6-5	13	TRBD1	TRBJ1-5	TGTGCCAGCAGCCAGGGGGGAAATCAGCCCCAGCATTTT	CASSQGGNQPQHF
-	TRBV5-1	15	-	TRBJ2-1	TGCGCCAGCTCACAGGGACCGAGCTCCTACAATGAGCAGTTCTTC	CASSQGPSSYNEQFF
-	TRBV14	17	TRBD2	TRBJ2-3	TGTGCCAGCAGCCTCGGGACTAGCGGGGGTTTGACAGATACGCAGTATTTT	CASSLGTSGGLTDTQYF
-	TRBV5-1	12	-	TRBJ2-7	TGCGCCAGCGCGATAGGGGGTAACGAGCAGTACTTC	CASAIGGNEQYF
-	TRBV2	17	TRBD2	TRBJ2-1	TGTGCCAGCAGTGCCTTGTCGACTAGCGGGAGTTCCGGAGAGCAGTTCTTC	CASSALSTSGSSGEQFF
-	TRBV9	13	-	TRBJ1-1	TGTGCCAGCAGCGCACAGAGAAACACTGAAGCTTTCTTT	CASSAQRNTEAFF
-	TRBV6-1	16	TRBD1	TRBJ2-1	TGTGCCAGCAGTGGGGCCAGGGGGCGGACTTACAATGAGCAGTTCTTC	CASSGARGRTYNEQFF
-	TRBV6-1	15	-	TRBJ2-6	TGTGCCAGCAGTGAAGCATACTCTGGGGCCAACGTCCTGACTTTC	CASSEAYSGANVLTF